The clone carrying this T cell receptor (beta chain) appeared once. Its specificity is not known. The data belong to a study of cytomegalovirus exposure and HLA in healthy donors. Study as a whole: Caucasian-associated ancestry cluster membership applied to around 76% of 398 genotyped donors. Study results and limitations: What TCR beta sequences reportedly achieved was accurate prediction of HLA-A and HLA-B alleles in most subjects. HLA alleles showed associations with around 15,000 TCR beta sequences in a later analysis, at a 0.05 false discovery rate.

Donors in the study were healthy people who gave bone marrow. Amplification used 60 Vbeta primers and 13 Jbeta primers. TCRdb's table, derived via immunoSEQ multiplex PCR, lists solely in-frame clones and lacks some. The table includes roughly 190,000 clones, about 87% detected once. Germline CDR1 reads SEHNR; CDR2 reads FQNEAQ (reference sequence). Trimming pared 11 bases from V and 4 bases from J, leaving 14 bases between. CDR3 size: 13 residues. The sequence was obtained from a man aged 30 to 39 in good health and CMV-seronegative. The chain couples TRBV7-9 to TRBJ2-2; weak D call: TRBD1 (5 bases). Sequencing input: PBMCs. The CDR3 DNA reads TGTGCCGGTCACCAGGGTACCACCGGGGAGCTGTTTTTT. Its translation is CAGHQGTTGELFF.